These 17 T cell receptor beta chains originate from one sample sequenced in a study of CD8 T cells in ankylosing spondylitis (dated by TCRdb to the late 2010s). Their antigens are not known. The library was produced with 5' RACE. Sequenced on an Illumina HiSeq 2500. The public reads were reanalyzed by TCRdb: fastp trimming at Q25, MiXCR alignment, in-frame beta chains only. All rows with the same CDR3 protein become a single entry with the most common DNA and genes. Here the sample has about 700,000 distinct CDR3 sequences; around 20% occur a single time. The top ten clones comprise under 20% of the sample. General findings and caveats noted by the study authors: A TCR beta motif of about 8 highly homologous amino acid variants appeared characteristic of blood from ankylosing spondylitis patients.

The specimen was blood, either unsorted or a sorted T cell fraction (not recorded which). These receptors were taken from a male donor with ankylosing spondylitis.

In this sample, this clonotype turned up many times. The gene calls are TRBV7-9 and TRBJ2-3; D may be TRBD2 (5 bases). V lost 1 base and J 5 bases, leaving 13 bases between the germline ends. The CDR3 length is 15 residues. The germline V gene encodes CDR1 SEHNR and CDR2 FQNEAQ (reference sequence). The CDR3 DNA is TGTGCCAGCAGCTTAGGCCTAGCTGGTGGAGATACGCAGTATTTT. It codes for CASSLGLAGGDTQYF. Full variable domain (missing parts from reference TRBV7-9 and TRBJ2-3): DTGVSQNPRHKITKRGQNVTFRCDPISEHNRLYWYRQTLGQGPEFLTYFQNEAQLEKSRLLSDRFSAERPKGSFSTLEIQRTEQGDSAMYLCASSLGLAGGDTQYFGPGTRLTVL.

In nucleotides, the CDR3 is TGCGCCAGCAGCGAGACTGGGACAGTAGGGTACTTC. Encoded protein: CASSETGTVGYF. The chain couples TRBV5-1 to TRBJ2-7, with 7 bases fitting TRBD1. Trimming removed 4 bases from V and 12 bases from J; junction bases left unmatched: 10. The CDR3 is made up of 12 amino acids. From germline, CDR1 is SGHRS and CDR2 YFSETQ.

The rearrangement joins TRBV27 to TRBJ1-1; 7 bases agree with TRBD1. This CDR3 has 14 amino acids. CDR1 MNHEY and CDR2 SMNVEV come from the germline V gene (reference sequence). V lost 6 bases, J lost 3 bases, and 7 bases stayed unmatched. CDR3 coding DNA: TGTGCCAGCAGCCCTTTACAGGGGTACACTGAAGCTTTCTTT. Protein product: CASSPLQGYTEAFF.

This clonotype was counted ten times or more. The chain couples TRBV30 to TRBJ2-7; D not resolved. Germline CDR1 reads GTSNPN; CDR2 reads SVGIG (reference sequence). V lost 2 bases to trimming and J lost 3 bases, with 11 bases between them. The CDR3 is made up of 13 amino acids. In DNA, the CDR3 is TGTGCCTGGAGTCTTAGATCGGACTACGAGCAGTACTTC. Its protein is CAWSLRSDYEQYF.

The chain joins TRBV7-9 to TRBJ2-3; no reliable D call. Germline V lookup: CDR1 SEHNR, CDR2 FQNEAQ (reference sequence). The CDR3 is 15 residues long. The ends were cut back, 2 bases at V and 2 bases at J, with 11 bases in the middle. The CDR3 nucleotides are TGTGCCAGCAGCTTATTGCCCGCCCCCACAGATACGCAGTATTTT. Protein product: CASSLLPAPTDTQYF. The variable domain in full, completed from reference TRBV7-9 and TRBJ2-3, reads DTGVSQNPRHKITKRGQNVTFRCDPISEHNRLYWYRQTLGQGPEFLTYFQNEAQLEKSRLLSDRFSAERPKGSFSTLEIQRTEQGDSAMYLCASSLLPAPTDTQYFGPGTRLTVL.

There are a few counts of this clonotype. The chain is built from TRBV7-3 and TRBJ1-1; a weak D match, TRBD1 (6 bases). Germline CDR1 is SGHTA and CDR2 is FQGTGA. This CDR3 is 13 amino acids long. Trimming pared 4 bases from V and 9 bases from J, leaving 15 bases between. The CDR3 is CASSSEIGTQAFF. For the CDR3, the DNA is TGTGCCAGCAGCTCAGAGATCGGGACACAAGCTTTCTTT.

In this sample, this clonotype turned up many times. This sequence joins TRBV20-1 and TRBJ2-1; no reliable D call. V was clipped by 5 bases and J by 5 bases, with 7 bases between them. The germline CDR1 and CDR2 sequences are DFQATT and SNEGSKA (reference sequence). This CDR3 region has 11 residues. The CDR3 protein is CSASKNNEQFF. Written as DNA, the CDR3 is TGCAGTGCTTCGAAAAACAATGAGCAGTTCTTC.

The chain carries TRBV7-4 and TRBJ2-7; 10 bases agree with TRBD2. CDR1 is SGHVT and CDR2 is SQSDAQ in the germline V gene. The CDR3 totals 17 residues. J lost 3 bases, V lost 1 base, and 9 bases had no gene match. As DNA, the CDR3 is TGTGCCAGCAGCTTAGTTCCCCGGACTAGCGGTGTCTACGAGCAGTACTTC. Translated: CASSLVPRTSGVYEQYF.

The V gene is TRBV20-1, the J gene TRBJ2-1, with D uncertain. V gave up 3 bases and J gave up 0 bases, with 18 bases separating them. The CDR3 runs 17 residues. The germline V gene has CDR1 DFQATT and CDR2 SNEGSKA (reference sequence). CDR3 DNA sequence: TGCAGTGCTAGGGCAAATCGAGACACGAGCTCCTACAATGAGCAGTTCTTC. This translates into CSARANRDTSSYNEQFF.

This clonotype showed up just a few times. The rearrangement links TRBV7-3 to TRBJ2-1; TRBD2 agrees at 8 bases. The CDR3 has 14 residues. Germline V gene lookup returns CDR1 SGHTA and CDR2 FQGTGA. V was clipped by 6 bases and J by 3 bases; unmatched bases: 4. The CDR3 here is CASSSGNIYNEQFF. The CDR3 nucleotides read TGTGCCAGCAGTAGCGGGAATATCTACAATGAGCAGTTCTTC. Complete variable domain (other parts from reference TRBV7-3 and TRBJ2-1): GAGVSQTPSNKVTEKGKYVELRCDPISGHTALYWYRQSLGQGPEFLIYFQGTGAADDSGLPNDRFFAVRPEGSVSTLKIQRTERGDSAVYLCASSSGNIYNEQFFGPGTRLTVL.

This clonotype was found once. For the CDR3, the DNA is TGTGCCAGCAGTTGGGGACTAGCGGGGAACTACAATGAGCAGTTCTTC. The encoded protein is CASSWGLAGNYNEQFF. The J gene is TRBJ2-1, the V gene TRBV28; TRBD2 matches at 13 bases. CDR3 length equals 16 residues. V was pared by 4 bases and J by 3 bases, with 3 bases of the junction left unmatched. Germline V gives CDR1 MDHEN, CDR2 SYDVKM.

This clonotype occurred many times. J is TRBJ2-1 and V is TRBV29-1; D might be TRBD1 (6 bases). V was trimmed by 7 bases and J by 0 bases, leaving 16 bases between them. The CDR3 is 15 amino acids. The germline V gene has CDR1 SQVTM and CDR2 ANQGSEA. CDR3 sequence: CSGKKGGFSYNEQFF. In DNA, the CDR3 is TGCAGCGGGAAAAAAGGGGGTTTCTCCTACAATGAGCAGTTCTTC.

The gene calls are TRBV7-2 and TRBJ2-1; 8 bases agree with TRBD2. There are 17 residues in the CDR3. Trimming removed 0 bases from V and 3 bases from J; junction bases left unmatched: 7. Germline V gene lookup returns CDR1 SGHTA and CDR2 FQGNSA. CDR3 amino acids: CASSLAGRGVFYNEQFF. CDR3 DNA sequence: TGTGCCAGCAGCTTAGCCGGGAGGGGGGTCTTCTACAATGAGCAGTTCTTC.

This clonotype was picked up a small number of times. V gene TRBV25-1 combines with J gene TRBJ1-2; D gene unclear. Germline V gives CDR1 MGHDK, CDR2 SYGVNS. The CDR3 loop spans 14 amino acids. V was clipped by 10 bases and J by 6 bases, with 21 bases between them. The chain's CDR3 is CATTGFAGVDGYTF. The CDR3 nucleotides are TGTGCCACCACCGGATTTGCCGGGGTTGATGGCTACACCTTC.

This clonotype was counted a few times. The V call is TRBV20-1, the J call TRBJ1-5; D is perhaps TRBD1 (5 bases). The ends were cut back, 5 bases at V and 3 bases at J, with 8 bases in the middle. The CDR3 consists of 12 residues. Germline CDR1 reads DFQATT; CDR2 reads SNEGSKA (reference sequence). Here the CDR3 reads CSAGDLNQPQHF. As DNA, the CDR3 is TGCAGTGCTGGGGACCTCAATCAGCCCCAGCATTTT.

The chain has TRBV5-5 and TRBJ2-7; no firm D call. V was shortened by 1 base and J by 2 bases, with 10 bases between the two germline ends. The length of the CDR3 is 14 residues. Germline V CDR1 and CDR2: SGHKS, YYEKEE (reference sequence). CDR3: CASSLRTAAYEQYF. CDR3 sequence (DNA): TGTGCCAGCAGCTTGAGGACGGCCGCCTACGAGCAGTACTTC.

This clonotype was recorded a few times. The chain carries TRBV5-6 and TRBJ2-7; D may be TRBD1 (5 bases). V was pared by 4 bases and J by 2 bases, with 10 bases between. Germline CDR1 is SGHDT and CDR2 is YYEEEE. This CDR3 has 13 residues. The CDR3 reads CASSDMTAYEQYF. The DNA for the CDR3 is TGTGCCAGCAGCGATATGACAGCCTACGAGCAGTACTTC. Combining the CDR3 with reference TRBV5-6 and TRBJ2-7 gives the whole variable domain DAGVTQSPTHLIKTRGQQVTLRCSPKSGHDTVSWYQQALGQGPQFIFQYYEEEERQRGNFPDRFSGHQFPNYSSELNVNALLLGDSALYLCASSDMTAYEQYFGPGTRLTVT.